These T cell receptor beta chains were read from a single sample in a study of cytomegalovirus exposure and HLA in healthy donors. Sequencing was performed with immunoSEQ multiplex PCR; in TCRdb, only in-frame clones are kept and a portion is missing. The sample holds a few hundred thousand clones, approximately 80% seen once. The sequenced sample consisted of PBMCs. The receptors originated from a man aged 30 to 39 in good health and CMV-seronegative. CDR3s include the opening cysteine and the closing phenylalanine or tryptophan. The order of the fields is V gene, J gene, clone size, CDR3 protein. Part of the rows lack a size; the others show once, few, many or a class for expanded clones.

>TRBV28|TRBJ2-3|-
CASSLTLVPPSTDTQYF
>TRBV28|TRBJ2-3|-
CASRRQGSQYF
>TRBV28|TRBJ2-1|-
CASSFPLIRGSEQFF
>TRBV6-6|TRBJ2-7|-
CASSHGGDLGQYF
>TRBV7-9|TRBJ1-2|-
CASSLVFDSPADYGYTF
>TRBV4-1|TRBJ2-5|few
CASSQVGGASRETQYF
>TRBV6-5|TRBJ2-3|-
CASSKWGEEGDTQYF
>TRBV4-2|TRBJ2-1|-
CASSQASGGGGNEQFF
>TRBV7-9|TRBJ2-1|-
CASSSGLAGGLNEQFF
>TRBV5-1|TRBJ1-3|-
CASSLAGTIYF
>TRBV13|TRBJ2-1|-
CASSPPLSGGAAYNEQFF
>TRBV10-2|TRBJ1-1|-
CASSEVRGASEAFF
>TRBV6-5|TRBJ1-2|-
CASSYDGLVGGYTF
>TRBV5-4|TRBJ2-5|-
CASSVLAAQQETQYF
>TRBV7-9|TRBJ1-3|-
CASRDSSGNTIYF
>TRBV10-3|TRBJ1-5|-
CAISEGHTGVMQPQHF
>TRBV4-1|TRBJ2-3|-
CASSQDLFSTDTQYF